One sample yielded the 10 T cell receptor beta chains listed below, sequenced in a study of cytomegalovirus exposure and HLA in healthy donors. Clones were sequenced by immunoSEQ multiplex PCR, and TCRdb holds only the in-frame ones, with some missing. The sample includes fewer than 250,000 clones, about nine tenths seen only once; the top ten take 2% to 2.5%. Sequencing was done on a sample of PBMCs. The receptors were sampled from a woman aged 18-35 years in good health and CMV-seropositive.

This clone was detected once. The chain carries TRBV30 and TRBJ1-3; 7 bases map to TRBD1. The CDR3 has 14 amino acids. Germline values: CDR1 GTSNPN, CDR2 SVGIG (reference sequence). V lost 0 bases, J lost 4 bases, and 3 bases stayed unmatched. The CDR3 spells CAWSVMGQGNTIYF. Here the CDR3 DNA reads TGTGCCTGGAGTGTCATGGGACAGGGAAACACCATATATTTT.

This rearrangement joins TRBV18 to TRBJ2-7, with 9 positions matching TRBD1. CDR3 length: 15 residues. The germline gives CDR1 KGHSH, CDR2 LQKENI. V was pared by 3 bases and J by 3 bases, with 6 bases of the junction left unmatched. CDR3 in amino acids: CASSPGQGLLYEQYF. The CDR3 DNA follows: TGTGCCAGCTCACCGGGACAGGGCCTTCTCTACGAGCAGTACTTC. The entire variable domain, with the rest obtained from reference TRBV18 and TRBJ2-7, is as follows: NAGVMQNPRHLVRRRGQEARLRCSPMKGHSHVYWYRQLPEEGLKFMVYLQKENIIDESGMPKERFSAEFPKEGPSILRIQQVVRGDSAAYFCASSPGQGLLYEQYFGPGTRLTVT.

The chain carries TRBV13 and TRBJ1-2; 7 positions match TRBD1. Germline V gene data show CDR1 as PRHDT and CDR2 as FYEKMQ (reference sequence). Trimming cost V 0 bases and J 5 bases; bases outside gene matches: 9. The CDR3 is made up of 16 amino acids. The CDR3 DNA reads as TGTGCCAGCAGCTTAGGCCCCGGGACAGACTTTTATGGCTACACCTTC. Amino acids: CASSLGPGTDFYGYTF.

The chain uses TRBV15 and TRBJ1-5; 8 bases are a match to TRBD1. The CDR3 consists of 15 residues. Trimming took 5 bases from V and 2 from J; bases not matched to a gene: 5. Germline CDR1 reads LNHNV; CDR2 reads YYDKDF (reference sequence). DNA for the CDR3: TGTGCCACCAGCCCGGACAGGGCGGGCAATCAGCCCCAGCATTTT. This gives the protein CATSPDRAGNQPQHF. Full variable domain (remainder filled in from reference TRBV15 and TRBJ1-5): DAMVIQNPRYQVTQFGKPVTLSCSQTLNHNVMYWYQQKSSQAPKLLFHYYDKDFNNEADTPDNFQSRRPNTSFCFLDIRSPGLGDTAMYLCATSPDRAGNQPQHFGDGTRLSIL.

This chain connects TRBV9 to TRBJ2-7, with TRBD1 as a possible D gene (5 bases). CDR1 is SGDLS and CDR2 is YYNGEE in the germline V gene. CDR3 length equals 14 residues. V was trimmed by 0 bases and J by 7 bases, leaving 14 bases between them. Here the CDR3 reads CASSVDSGPSEQYF. DNA for the CDR3: TGTGCCAGCAGCGTAGATTCAGGGCCATCGGAGCAGTACTTC. The full variable domain, rest sourced from reference TRBV9 and TRBJ2-7, is DSGVTQTPKHLITATGQRVTLRCSPRSGDLSVYWYQQSLDQGLQFLIQYYNGEERAKGNILERFSAQQFPDLHSELNLSSLELGDSALYFCASSVDSGPSEQYFGPGTRLTVT.

The chain is built from TRBV5-8 and TRBJ2-1, with 10 bases fitting TRBD1. The CDR3 has 17 amino acids. V gave up 5 bases and J gave up 4 bases; unmatched junction bases: 12. Germline V CDR1 and CDR2: SGHTS, YDEGEE. CDR3 nucleotides: TGTGCCAGCAGTTGGGGGCCGGGACAGGGGCGATACAATGAGCAGTTCTTC. It is translated as CASSWGPGQGRYNEQFF.

This clone was recorded a few times. V is TRBV6-5 and J is TRBJ2-7; TRBD1 matches at 7 bases. Germline trimming cut 10 bases from V and 3 bases from J; bases unmatched to any gene: 9. Germline CDR1 reads MNHEY; CDR2 reads SVGAGI. This CDR3 is built from 13 residues. In nucleotides, the CDR3 is TGTGCCACCACAGGGACAGAGCTCTACGAGCAGTACTTC. The encoded protein is CATTGTELYEQYF.

The chain has TRBV6-1 and TRBJ2-5, with D unclear. Germline CDR1 and CDR2: MNHNS and SASEGT. Trimming left V 7 bases short and J 5 bases short, with 14 bases between. The CDR3 extends over 13 amino acids. Here the CDR3 DNA reads TGTGCCAGCAAAATCGCACCCCAGGAGACCCAGTACTTC. It yields the protein CASKIAPQETQYF.

The count of this clone is one. This sequence joins TRBV11-2 and TRBJ2-7; a weak D match, TRBD2 (5 bases). The germline gives CDR1 SGHAT, CDR2 FQNNGV. The CDR3 totals 15 residues. Trimming removed 5 bases at V and 0 bases at J, with 14 bases between. The DNA for the CDR3 is TGTGCCAGCAGCCGACCAACCGGGATCTCCTACGAGCAGTACTTC. Protein product: CASSRPTGISYEQYF.

The V call is TRBV7-2, the J call TRBJ2-7; weak D call: TRBD2 (6 bases). V was clipped by 3 bases and J by 4 bases, with 16 bases between them. Germline V gene sequence: CDR1 SGHTA, CDR2 FQGNSA. This CDR3 has 15 residues. CDR3 nucleotides: TGTGCCAGCAGCTTCGAGGTACTAGCTATATACGAGCAGTACTTC. Its translation: CASSFEVLAIYEQYF. The complete variable domain, with remaining parts taken from reference TRBV7-2 and TRBJ2-7, reads GAGVSQSPSNKVTEKGKDVELRCDPISGHTALYWYRQSLGQGLEFLIYFQGNSAPDKSGLPSDRFSAERTGGSVSTLTIQRTQQEDSAVYLCASSFEVLAIYEQYFGPGTRLTVT.